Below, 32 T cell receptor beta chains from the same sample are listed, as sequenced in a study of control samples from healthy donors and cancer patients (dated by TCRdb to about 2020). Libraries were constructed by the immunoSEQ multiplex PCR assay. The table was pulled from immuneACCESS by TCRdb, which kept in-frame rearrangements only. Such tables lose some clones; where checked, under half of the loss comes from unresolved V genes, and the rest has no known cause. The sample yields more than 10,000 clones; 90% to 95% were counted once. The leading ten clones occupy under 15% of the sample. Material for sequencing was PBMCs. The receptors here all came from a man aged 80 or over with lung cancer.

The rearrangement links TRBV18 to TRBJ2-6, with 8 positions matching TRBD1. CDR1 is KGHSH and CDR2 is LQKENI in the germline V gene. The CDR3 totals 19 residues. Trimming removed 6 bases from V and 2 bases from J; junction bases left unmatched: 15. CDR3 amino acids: CASSLTAGTGRAGANVLTF. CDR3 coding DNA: TGTGCCAGCTCGCTGACCGCCGGGACAGGACGGGCTGGGGCCAACGTCCTGACTTTC. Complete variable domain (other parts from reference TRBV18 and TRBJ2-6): NAGVMQNPRHLVRRRGQEARLRCSPMKGHSHVYWYRQLPEEGLKFMVYLQKENIIDESGMPKERFSAEFPKEGPSILRIQQVVRGDSAAYFCASSLTAGTGRAGANVLTFGAGSRLTVL.

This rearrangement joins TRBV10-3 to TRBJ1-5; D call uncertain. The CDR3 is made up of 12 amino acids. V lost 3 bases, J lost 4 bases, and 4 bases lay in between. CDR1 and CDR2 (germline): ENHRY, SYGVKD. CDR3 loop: CAISDRNQPQHF. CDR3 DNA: TGTGCCATCAGTGACCGAAATCAGCCCCAGCATTTT.

The CDR3 sequence: CASSPTVGTNEKLFF. The CDR3 DNA follows: TGCGCCAGCAGCCCCACGGTTGGAACTAATGAAAAACTGTTTTTT. The chain couples TRBV5-1 to TRBJ1-4; D remains ambiguous. Per germline, CDR1 SGHRS and CDR2 YFSETQ. Trimming removed 4 bases from V and 1 base from J, with 11 bases in between. CDR3 length: 15 amino acids.

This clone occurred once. The CDR3 is CASSRGGVGNYGYTF. The CDR3 nucleotides are TGTGCCAGCAGCCGTGGGGGGGTAGGGAACTATGGCTACACCTTC. The rearrangement uses TRBV6-5 and TRBJ1-2; possible D gene TRBD1, 5 bases. Germline V gives CDR1 MNHEY, CDR2 SVGAGI. The CDR3 has 15 residues. The V end lost 6 bases, the J end lost 2 bases, and 16 bases lay between the germline ends.

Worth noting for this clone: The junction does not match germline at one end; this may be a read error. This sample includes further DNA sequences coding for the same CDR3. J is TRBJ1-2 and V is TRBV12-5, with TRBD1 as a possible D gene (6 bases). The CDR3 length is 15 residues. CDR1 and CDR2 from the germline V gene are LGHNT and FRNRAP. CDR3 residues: CASGTPFTQGEGYTF. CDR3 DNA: TGTGCCAGTGGTACTCCCTTCACACAGGGAGAGGGCTACACCTTC.

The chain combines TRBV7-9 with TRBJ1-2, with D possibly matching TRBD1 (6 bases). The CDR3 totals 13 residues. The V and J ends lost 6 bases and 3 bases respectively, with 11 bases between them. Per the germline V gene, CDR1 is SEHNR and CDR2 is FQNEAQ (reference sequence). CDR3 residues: CASSSRGDYGYTF. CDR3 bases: TGTGCCAGCAGTTCCAGGGGCGACTATGGCTACACCTTC.

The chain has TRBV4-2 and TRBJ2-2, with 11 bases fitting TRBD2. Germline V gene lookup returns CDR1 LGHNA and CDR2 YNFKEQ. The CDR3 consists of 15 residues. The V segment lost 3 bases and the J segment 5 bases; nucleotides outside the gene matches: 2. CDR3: CASSQGLAETGELFF. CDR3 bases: TGTGCCAGCAGCCAGGGACTAGCGGAAACCGGGGAGCTGTTTTTT.

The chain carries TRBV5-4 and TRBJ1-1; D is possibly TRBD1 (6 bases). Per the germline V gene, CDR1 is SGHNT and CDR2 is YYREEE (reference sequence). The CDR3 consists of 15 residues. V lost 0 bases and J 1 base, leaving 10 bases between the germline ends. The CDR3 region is CASSLDGTSNTEAFF. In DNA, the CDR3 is TGTGCCAGCAGCTTGGATGGGACATCGAACACTGAAGCTTTCTTT.

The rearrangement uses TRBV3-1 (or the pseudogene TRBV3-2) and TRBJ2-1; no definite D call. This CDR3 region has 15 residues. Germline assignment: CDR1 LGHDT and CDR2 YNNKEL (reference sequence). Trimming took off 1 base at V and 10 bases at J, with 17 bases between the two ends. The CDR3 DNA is TGTGCCAGCAGCCAAGCTCCTGGGTCCTTTGGCGAGCAGTTCTTC. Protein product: CASSQAPGSFGEQFF.

DNA of the CDR3: TGTGCCAGCAGCCCCCCCGGACAGTTGAACACTGAAGCTTTCTTT. Residues: CASSPPGQLNTEAFF. V usage is TRBV14 and J usage is TRBJ1-1, with D tentatively TRBD1 (6 bases). The CDR3 has 15 residues. Germline V gene sequence: CDR1 SGHDN, CDR2 FVKESK. V was pared by 4 bases and J by 0 bases, with 12 bases between. The complete variable domain, with remaining parts taken from reference TRBV14 and TRBJ1-1, reads EAGVTQFPSHSVIEKGQTVTLRCDPISGHDNLYWYRRVMGKEIKFLLHFVKESKQDESGMPNNRFLAERTGGTYSTLKVQPAELEDSGVYFCASSPPGQLNTEAFFGQGTRLTVV.

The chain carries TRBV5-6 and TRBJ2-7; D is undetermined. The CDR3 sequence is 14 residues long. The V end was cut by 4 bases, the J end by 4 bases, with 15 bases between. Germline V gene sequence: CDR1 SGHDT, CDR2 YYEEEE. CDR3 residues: CASSRIGSEYEQYF. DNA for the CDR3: TGTGCCAGCAGCCGGATTGGATCTGAGTACGAGCAGTACTTC. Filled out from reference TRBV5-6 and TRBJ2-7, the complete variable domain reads DAGVTQSPTHLIKTRGQQVTLRCSPKSGHDTVSWYQQALGQGPQFIFQYYEEEERQRGNFPDRFSGHQFPNYSSELNVNALLLGDSALYLCASSRIGSEYEQYFGPGTRLTVT.

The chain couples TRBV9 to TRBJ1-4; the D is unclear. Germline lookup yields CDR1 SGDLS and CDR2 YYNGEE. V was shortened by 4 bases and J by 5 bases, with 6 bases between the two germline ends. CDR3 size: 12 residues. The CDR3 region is CASSKPNEKLFF. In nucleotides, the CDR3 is TGTGCCAGCAGCAAACCCAATGAAAAACTGTTTTTT.

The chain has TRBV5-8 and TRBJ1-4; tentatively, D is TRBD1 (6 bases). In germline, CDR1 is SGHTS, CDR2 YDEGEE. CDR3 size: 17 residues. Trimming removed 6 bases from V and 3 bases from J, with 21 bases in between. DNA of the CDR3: TGTGCCAGCATCAGACTGGGGGTGACAGGACCTAATGAAAAACTGTTTTTT. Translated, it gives CASIRLGVTGPNEKLFF.

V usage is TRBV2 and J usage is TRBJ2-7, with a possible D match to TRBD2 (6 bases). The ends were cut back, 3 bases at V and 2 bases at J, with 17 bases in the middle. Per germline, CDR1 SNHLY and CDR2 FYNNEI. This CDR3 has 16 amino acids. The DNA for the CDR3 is TGTGCCAGCAGTGATCCTGGGGTGGGGGGTCCCTACGAGCAGTACGTC. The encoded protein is CASSDPGVGGPYEQYV.

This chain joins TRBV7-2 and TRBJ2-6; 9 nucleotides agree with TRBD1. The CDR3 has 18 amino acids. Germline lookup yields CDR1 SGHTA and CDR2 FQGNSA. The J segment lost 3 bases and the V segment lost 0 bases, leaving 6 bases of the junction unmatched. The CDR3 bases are TGTGCCAGCAGCTTAGCCGGGACAGGGCGAGATGGGGCCAACGTCCTGACTTTC. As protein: CASSLAGTGRDGANVLTF.

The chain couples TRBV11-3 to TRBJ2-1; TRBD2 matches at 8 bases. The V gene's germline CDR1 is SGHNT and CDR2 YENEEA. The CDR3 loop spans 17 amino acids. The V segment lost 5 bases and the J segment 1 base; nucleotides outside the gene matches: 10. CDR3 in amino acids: CASSPSQGLVSYNEQFF. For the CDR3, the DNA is TGTGCCAGCAGCCCAAGCCAGGGACTAGTGTCCTACAATGAGCAGTTCTTC.

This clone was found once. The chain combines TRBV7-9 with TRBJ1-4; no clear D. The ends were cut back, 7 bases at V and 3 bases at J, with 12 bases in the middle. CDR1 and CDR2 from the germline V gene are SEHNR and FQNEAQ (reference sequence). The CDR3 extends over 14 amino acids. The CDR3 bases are TGTGCCAGCACCTGGGGTTTGGCTAATGAAAAACTGTTTTTT. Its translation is CASTWGLANEKLFF.

The CDR3 bases are TGTGCCAGCAGTTACTCGGGCAGGGGAGATCAGCCCCAGCATTTT. Translation gives CASSYSGRGDQPQHF. The rearrangement links TRBV6-5 to TRBJ1-5; possibly TRBD1 for D (6 bases). This CDR3 contains 15 residues. CDR1 is MNHEY and CDR2 is SVGAGI in the germline V gene. V was trimmed by 0 bases and J by 5 bases, leaving 11 bases between them.

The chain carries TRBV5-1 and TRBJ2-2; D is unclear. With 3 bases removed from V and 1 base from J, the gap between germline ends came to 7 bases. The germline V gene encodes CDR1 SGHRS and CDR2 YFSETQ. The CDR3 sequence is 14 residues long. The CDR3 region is CASSSELNTGELFF. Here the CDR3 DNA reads TGCGCCAGCAGCTCCGAACTGAACACCGGGGAGCTGTTTTTT.

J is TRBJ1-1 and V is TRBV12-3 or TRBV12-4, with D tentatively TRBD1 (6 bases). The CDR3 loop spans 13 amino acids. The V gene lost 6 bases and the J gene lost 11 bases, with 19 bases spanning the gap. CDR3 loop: CASSPAEGEYAFF. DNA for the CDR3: TGTGCCAGCAGCCCTGCCGAGGGGGAATACGCTTTCTTT.

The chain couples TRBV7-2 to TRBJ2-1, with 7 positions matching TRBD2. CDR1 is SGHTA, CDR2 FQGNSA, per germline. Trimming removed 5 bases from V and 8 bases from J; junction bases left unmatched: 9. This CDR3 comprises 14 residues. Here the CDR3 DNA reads TGTGCCAGCAGCCCCGGACTAGAAGGCTATGAGCAGTTCTTC. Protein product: CASSPGLEGYEQFF.

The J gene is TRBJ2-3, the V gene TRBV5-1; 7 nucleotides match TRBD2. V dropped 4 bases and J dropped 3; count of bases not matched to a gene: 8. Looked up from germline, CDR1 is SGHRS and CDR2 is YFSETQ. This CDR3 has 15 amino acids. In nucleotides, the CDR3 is TGCGCCAGCAGCGGGAGCGGGGAAAGTACAGATACGCAGTATTTT. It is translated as CASSGSGESTDTQYF.

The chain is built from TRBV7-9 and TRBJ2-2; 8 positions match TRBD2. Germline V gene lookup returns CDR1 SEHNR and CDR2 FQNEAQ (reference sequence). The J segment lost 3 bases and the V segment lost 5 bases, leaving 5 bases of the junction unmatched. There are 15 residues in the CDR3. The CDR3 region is CASSAGGGDTGELFF. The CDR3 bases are TGTGCCAGCAGCGCGGGAGGAGGGGACACCGGGGAGCTGTTTTTT.

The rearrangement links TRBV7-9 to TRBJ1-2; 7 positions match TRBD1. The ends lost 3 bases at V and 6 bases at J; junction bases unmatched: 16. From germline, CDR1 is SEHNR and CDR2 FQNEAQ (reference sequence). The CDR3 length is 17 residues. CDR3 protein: CASSLLGRGIDANGYTF. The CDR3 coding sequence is TGTGCCAGCAGCTTGCTGGGCAGGGGGATAGACGCAAATGGCTACACCTTC.

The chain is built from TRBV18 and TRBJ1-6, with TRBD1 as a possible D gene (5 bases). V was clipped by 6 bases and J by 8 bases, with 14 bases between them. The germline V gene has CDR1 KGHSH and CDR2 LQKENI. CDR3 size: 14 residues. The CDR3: CASSESGYDSPLHF. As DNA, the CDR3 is TGTGCCAGCTCCGAATCAGGGTACGATTCACCCCTCCACTTT.

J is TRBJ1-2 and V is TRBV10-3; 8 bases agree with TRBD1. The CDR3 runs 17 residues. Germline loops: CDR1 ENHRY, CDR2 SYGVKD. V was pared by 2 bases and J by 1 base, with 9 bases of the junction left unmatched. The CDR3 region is CAISEGQGAGDNYGYTF. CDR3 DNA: TGTGCCATCAGTGAGGGGCAGGGGGCTGGGGATAACTATGGCTACACCTTC.

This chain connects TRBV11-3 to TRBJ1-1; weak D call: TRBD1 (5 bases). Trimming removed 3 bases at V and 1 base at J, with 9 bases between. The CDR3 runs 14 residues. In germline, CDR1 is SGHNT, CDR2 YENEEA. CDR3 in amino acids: CASSLGRANTEAFF. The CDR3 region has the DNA TGTGCCAGCAGCTTGGGCAGGGCGAACACTGAAGCTTTCTTT.

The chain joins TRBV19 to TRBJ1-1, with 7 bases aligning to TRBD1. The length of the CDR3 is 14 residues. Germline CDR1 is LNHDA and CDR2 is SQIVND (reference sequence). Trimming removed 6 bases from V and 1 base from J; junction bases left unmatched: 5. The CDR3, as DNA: TGTGCCAGTAGCCCTGGACAGGAGAACACTGAAGCTTTCTTT. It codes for CASSPGQENTEAFF.

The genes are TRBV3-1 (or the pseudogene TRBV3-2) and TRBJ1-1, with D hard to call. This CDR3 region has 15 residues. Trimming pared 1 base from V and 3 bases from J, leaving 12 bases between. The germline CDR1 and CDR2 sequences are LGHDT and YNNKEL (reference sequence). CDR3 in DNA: TGTGCCAGCAGCCAAGTTCTGGGGAGGGACACTGAAGCTTTCTTT. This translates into CASSQVLGRDTEAFF.

CDR3: CASSEWGRGRNTEAFF. The CDR3 nucleotides are TGTGCCAGCAGTGAATGGGGCAGGGGGAGGAACACTGAAGCTTTCTTT. The chain is built from TRBV6-1 and TRBJ1-1, with 7 nucleotides matching TRBD1. The CDR3 runs to 16 residues. Unmatched junction bases numbered 7, after V lost 2 bases and J lost 1 base. The V gene's germline CDR1 is MNHNS and CDR2 SASEGT.

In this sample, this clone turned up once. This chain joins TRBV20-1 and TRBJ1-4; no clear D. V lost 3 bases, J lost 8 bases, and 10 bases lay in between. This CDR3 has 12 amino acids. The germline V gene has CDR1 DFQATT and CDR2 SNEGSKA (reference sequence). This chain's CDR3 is CSASKGTEKLFF. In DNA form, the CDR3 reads TGCAGTGCTAGTAAAGGAACCGAAAAACTGTTTTTT.

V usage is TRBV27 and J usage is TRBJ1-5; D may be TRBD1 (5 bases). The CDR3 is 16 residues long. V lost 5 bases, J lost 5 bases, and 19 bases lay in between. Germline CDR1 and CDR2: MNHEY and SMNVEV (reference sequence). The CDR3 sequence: CASSRDRAGIHQPQHF. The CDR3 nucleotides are TGTGCCAGCAGTCGCGATCGGGCAGGGATTCATCAGCCCCAGCATTTT.